These 15 T cell receptor beta chains were sequenced from one sample in a study of blood T cells in healthy people across ages. For the second PCR, which ran for about 6 to 12 cycles, a sample-barcoded 5' primer and a J-beta primer mix were used. A single record per CDR3 protein comes from TCRdb applying MiXCR to the 5' RACE reads. The sample includes over a million distinct CDR3 sequences, less than 45% of them seen just once. Sequencing was carried out using blood. These receptors came from a woman younger than 30 in good health.

This chain uses TRBV12-5 with TRBJ2-4, with TRBD1 matching 10 bases. The last part of the DNA fits TRBJ2-5 better; the J call may be wrong. This CDR3 spans 16 amino acids. The germline gives CDR1 LGHNT, CDR2 FRNRAP. This CDR3 reads CASGPTPGQGSETQYF. The CDR3, as DNA: TGTGCTAGTGGTCCAACTCCGGGACAGGGGTCAGAGACCCAGTACTTC.

This chain joins TRBV7-9 and TRBJ2-7, with a weak D call TRBD2 (6 bases). Germline V gene lookup returns CDR1 SEHNR and CDR2 FQNEAQ (reference sequence). This CDR3 region has 15 residues. The germline V and J ends were trimmed by 8 bases and 1 base, with 18 bases remaining between them. The CDR3, as DNA: TGTGCCAGCTTGGACGAGGGGCGGGGATCCTACGAGCAGTACTTC. Translated, it gives CASLDEGRGSYEQYF.

The V call is TRBV20-1, the J call TRBJ1-5; weak D call: TRBD1 (5 bases). The germline gives CDR1 DFQATT, CDR2 SNEGSKA (reference sequence). The CDR3 is 16 residues long. The V and J ends lost 5 bases and 4 bases respectively, with 21 bases between them. CDR3 DNA sequence: TGCAGTGCTTCCCCTCTAGGGACCCATGGGAATCAGCCCCAGCATTTT. Its protein is CSASPLGTHGNQPQHF.

This rearrangement joins TRBV27 to TRBJ2-3, with D possibly matching TRBD2 (5 bases). Trimming took off 6 bases at V and 4 bases at J, with 20 bases between the two ends. This CDR3 has 16 amino acids. Per the germline V gene, CDR1 is MNHEY and CDR2 is SMNVEV (reference sequence). The DNA of the CDR3 is TGTGCCAGCAGCTCCAAGCCTGTTTTTAGCGCAGATACGCAGTATTTT. It encodes CASSSKPVFSADTQYF.

This clonotype was counted only a few times. CDR3 in amino acids: CASSLTGAMNYGYTF. CDR3 bases: TGTGCCAGCAGCTTGACAGGGGCTATGAACTATGGCTACACCTTC. The V gene is TRBV7-9, the J gene TRBJ1-2; 8 nucleotides line up with TRBD1. Germline CDR1 SEHNR, CDR2 FQNEAQ (reference sequence). Trimming removed 3 bases from V and 2 bases from J; junction bases left unmatched: 5. The CDR3 has 15 residues.

The V and J genes are TRBV10-3 and TRBJ2-7, with 10 bases identical to TRBD1. Looked up from germline, CDR1 is ENHRY and CDR2 is SYGVKD. The CDR3 is 11 residues long. V was pared by 6 bases and J by 11 bases, with 4 bases of the junction left unmatched. CDR3 in DNA: TGTGCCATCAGAGGACAGGGGGGGAAGTACTTC. Its protein is CAIRGQGGKYF.

This clonotype was counted only a few times. This rearrangement joins TRBV4-1 to TRBJ1-2; D may be TRBD1 (6 bases). Trimming took 10 bases from V and 8 from J, leaving 17 bases between them. The germline V gene encodes CDR1 MGHRA and CDR2 YSYEKL. The CDR3 has 12 residues. Written as DNA, the CDR3 is TGCGCCATCCGGGGGGCGGAGAGCGGCTACACCTTC. Its protein product is CAIRGAESGYTF.

The chain employs TRBV7-9 and TRBJ1-5; tentatively, D is TRBD1 (6 bases). Germline CDR1 is SEHNR and CDR2 is FQNEAQ (reference sequence). The V gene lost 1 base and the J gene lost 6 bases, with 16 bases spanning the gap. This CDR3 comprises 16 residues. CDR3 loop: CASSLDWGAMGQPQHF. The CDR3 region has the DNA TGTGCCAGCAGCTTAGATTGGGGGGCTATGGGTCAGCCCCAGCATTTT.

The V gene is TRBV20-1, the J gene TRBJ2-5, with TRBD2 identical over 13 bases. Germline values: CDR1 DFQATT, CDR2 SNEGSKA (reference sequence). The CDR3 spans 17 residues. The V gene end was trimmed by 0 bases and the J gene end by 4 bases; junction bases not matched to a gene: 8. CDR3 loop: CSARDPLAGGPGETQYF. In DNA form, the CDR3 reads TGCAGTGCTAGAGATCCACTAGCGGGAGGGCCTGGAGAGACCCAGTACTTC.

The rearrangement joins TRBV5-1 to TRBJ2-3; TRBD1 is a possible D gene (5 bases). This CDR3 is 15 amino acids long. In germline, CDR1 is SGHRS, CDR2 YFSETQ. Trimming shortened V by 0 bases and J by 6 bases, and 14 bases separated the two germline ends. CDR3: CASSLVGLGADTQYF. CDR3 nucleotide sequence: TGCGCCAGCAGCTTGGTTGGCCTAGGGGCGGATACGCAGTATTTT.

A few counts support this clonotype. The CDR3 DNA is TGCAGCGTTAGAGGGACTAGCGGGAGCCATTCCTACAATGAGCAGTTCTTC. Protein sequence: CSVRGTSGSHSYNEQFF. The rearrangement links TRBV29-1 to TRBJ2-1; 14 bases map to TRBD2. The CDR3 has 17 residues. Germline loops: CDR1 SQVTM, CDR2 ANQGSEA. The junction had 7 bases not matched to a gene; V was cut back by 5 bases and J by 1 base.

CDR3 in DNA: TGTGCCAGCAGTTTATTGCGGGACAGGGGATTCTACGAGCAGTACTTC. Protein sequence: CASSLLRDRGFYEQYF. This chain uses TRBV27 with TRBJ2-5; the match to TRBD1 covers 10 bases. The J call may be wrong; the DNA end is better matched by TRBJ2-7. The V gene's germline CDR1 is MNHEY and CDR2 SMNVEV (reference sequence). CDR3 length: 16 amino acids.

The rearrangement links TRBV18 to TRBJ2-1, with 9 bases matching TRBD2. J lost 8 bases, V lost 3 bases, and 8 bases had no gene match. The CDR3 spans 15 residues. Germline V gene lookup returns CDR1 KGHSH and CDR2 LQKENI. Here the CDR3 DNA reads TGTGCCAGCTCACCGAGTAGCGGGGGTATCGATGAGCAGTTCTTC. Protein sequence: CASSPSSGGIDEQFF.

The rearrangement links TRBV2 to TRBJ2-5; 8 bases are a match to TRBD2. Germline CDR1 is SNHLY and CDR2 is FYNNEI. The CDR3 runs to 15 residues. The ends lost 7 bases at V and 1 base at J; junction bases unmatched: 8. CDR3 sequence reads: CASTRGSGAQETQYF. The CDR3 nucleotides are TGTGCCAGCACCCGGGGTAGCGGGGCCCAAGAGACCCAGTACTTC.

This clonotype was counted a few times. The chain has TRBV12-3 or TRBV12-4 and TRBJ1-2; maybe TRBD1 (5 bases). This CDR3 is built from 14 residues. The V gene lost 4 bases and the J gene lost 8 bases, with 17 bases spanning the gap. CDR3 nucleotides: TGTGCCAGCAGTTACTCGACAGCCCCTAGGGGCTACACCTTC. Translation gives CASSYSTAPRGYTF.